This T cell receptor (beta chain) was documented in a study of neurological immune-mediated disorders (dated by TCRdb to 2018 to 2020). Context from the whole study: Of the roughly 34 multiple sclerosis patients, around 30 had relapsing-remitting MS and 3 had secondary progressive MS. The cohort was made up of approximately 71 subjects, consisting of around 14 HAM/TSP patients, some 34 multiple sclerosis patients and approximately 20 healthy controls. Using UMI-based sequencing, the study compared peripheral blood TCR-beta repertoires from patients with HTLV-I-associated myelopathy (HAM/TSP), patients with multiple sclerosis, and healthy controls. Alongside PBMC samples, the set of about 97 TCR-beta libraries contained longitudinal samples, technical triplicates, and paired CD4+ and CD8+ T-cell subsets that had been sorted.

Results the study describes overall, beyond this receptor: Expanded clones from different subjects shared no identical CDR3 amino acid sequences, which suggests that TCR-beta repertoires were private in all groups. TCR clonal expansion was highest in HAM/TSP patients and lowest in MS patients, with MS patients falling below even healthy controls. The MS cluster showed no association with clinical or MRI features, and the authors stated that larger cohorts are needed. Repertoires from 18 of 34 MS patients were grouped by phylogenetic analysis into a cluster of related CDR3 sequences, suggesting a possible repertoire-level signature.

For the unsorted PBMC libraries, 2 million PBMCs were stored in RNAlater at -80 degrees C until RNA extraction and were used to generate the libraries. Multiple sclerosis patients were enrolled in a US clinical protocol under which disease progression was evaluated by magnetic resonance imaging. Peripheral blood underwent Ficoll-Hypaque density gradient centrifugation to isolate PBMCs, which were then cryopreserved in liquid nitrogen. To synthesize cDNA, template-switch 5'RACE was performed with a primer carrying a 10-nucleotide random unique molecular identifier so that each TCR transcript was tagged. Over 200 million TCR-beta sequences, covering 15-18 subjects, were produced in each sequencing run. The RNeasy kit was used for extraction of total RNA. The KAPA Real-time Library Amplification kit was used to amplify TCR-beta VDJ regions with primers for the TCR constant region and the 5'RACE anchor. A first PCR added sample indexes and Illumina adaptors, and a second PCR then raised library yield. After purification with Ampure beads, the TCR product of roughly 650 bp was size-selected on a 2% E-gel SizeSelection system. Before pooling, libraries had their quality checked on a Bioanalyzer, their concentration measured with Qubit, and their quantity determined with the Kapa Library Quantification kit. An Illumina HiSeq 2500 was used to sequence the libraries paired-end at 2 x 150 bp. To increase sequence diversity, about 23-30% phiX was spiked into each library pool. The authors processed their data as follows. The UMI-based MiGEC pipeline processed quality-filtered reads and removed over 80% of raw TCR sequences during error correction. VDJ genes were aligned to IMGT germline references, and each clonotype was defined by a unique CDR3 amino acid sequence together with V-J genes. Clonal expansion, Shannon diversity and CDR3 relatedness (CalcPairwiseDistances, ClusterSamples) were evaluated with VDJtools, and phylogenetic trees were built with CLCbio workbench. Using coefficient-of-variation modelling across technical triplicates, the study counted a clone as expanded if it had at least 8 unique UMIs. Using fastp at Q25 and MiXCR, TCRdb reprocessed the public reads and kept productive beta chains. Rows with one shared CDR3 protein collapse into an entry with the most common genes and DNA. It is TCRdb's table, rather than the study itself, that gives the V and J calls and clone size. The sample table records roughly 25,000 distinct CDR3 sequences; almost 2.5% of these occur just once. About 2.3% of the sample is in the top ten clones.

This clonotype was observed many times. What antigen it recognizes has not been identified. Base qualities are not recorded, but no much larger clone differs from it by a single base. This TCR was sampled from a woman aged 45-65 years with multiple sclerosis. Sequenced input: PBMCs.

CDR3 sequence: CASKGASGSPDTQYF. In nucleotides, the sequence is TGTGCCAGCAAAGGGGCTAGCGGGTCTCCAGATACGCAGTATTTT. The chain is encoded by TRBV7-2 joined to TRBJ2-3; a stretch of 8 junction bases matches TRBD2. The CDR3 contains 15 residues, cysteine and phenylalanine counted. The sequence is cut down to CDR3 DNA, 45 bases in frame from base 1. CDR1 and CDR2 are read off the germline V gene as SGHTA and FQGNSA. Relative to germline, V is missing 7 bases and J is missing 4 bases, with 10 bases of the junction outside any gene match.